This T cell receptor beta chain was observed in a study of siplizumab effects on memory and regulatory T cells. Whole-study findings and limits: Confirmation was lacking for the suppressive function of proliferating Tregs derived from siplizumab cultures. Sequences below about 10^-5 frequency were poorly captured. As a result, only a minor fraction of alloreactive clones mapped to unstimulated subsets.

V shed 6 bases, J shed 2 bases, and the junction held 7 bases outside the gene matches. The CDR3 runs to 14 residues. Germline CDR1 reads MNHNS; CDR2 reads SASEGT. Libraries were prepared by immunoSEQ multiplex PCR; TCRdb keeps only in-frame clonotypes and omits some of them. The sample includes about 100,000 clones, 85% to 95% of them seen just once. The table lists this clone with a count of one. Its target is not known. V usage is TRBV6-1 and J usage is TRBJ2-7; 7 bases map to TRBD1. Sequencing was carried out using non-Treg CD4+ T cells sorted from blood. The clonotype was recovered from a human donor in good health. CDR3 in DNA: TGTGCCAGCAGCTCAAGACAGGGCACCTACGAGCAGTACTTC. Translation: CASSSRQGTYEQYF.